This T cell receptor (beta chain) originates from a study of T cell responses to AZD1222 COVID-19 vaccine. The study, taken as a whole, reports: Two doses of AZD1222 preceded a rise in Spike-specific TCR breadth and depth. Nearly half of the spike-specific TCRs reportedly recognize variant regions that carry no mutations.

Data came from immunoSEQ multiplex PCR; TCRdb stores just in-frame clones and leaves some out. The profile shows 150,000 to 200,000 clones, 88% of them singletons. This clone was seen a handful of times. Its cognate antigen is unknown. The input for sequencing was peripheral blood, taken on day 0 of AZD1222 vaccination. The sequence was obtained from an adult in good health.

CDR3 region: CASSLGGQFEAFF. The CDR3 DNA reads TGCGCCAGCAGCTTGGGAGGACAGTTTGAAGCTTTCTTT. The genes are TRBV5-1 and TRBJ1-1; D might be TRBD1 (6 bases). The length of the CDR3 is 13 residues. The V gene's germline CDR1 is SGHRS and CDR2 YFSETQ. Trimming stripped 0 bases from V and 7 bases from J, with 10 bases between. The full variable domain, in which reference TRBV5-1 and TRBJ1-1 provide the parts outside the CDR3, is KAGVTQTPRYLIKTRGQQVTLSCSPISGHRSVSWYQQTPGQGLQFLFEYFSETQRNKGNFPGRFSGRQFSNSRSEMNVSTLELGDSALYLCASSLGGQFEAFFGQGTRLTVV.